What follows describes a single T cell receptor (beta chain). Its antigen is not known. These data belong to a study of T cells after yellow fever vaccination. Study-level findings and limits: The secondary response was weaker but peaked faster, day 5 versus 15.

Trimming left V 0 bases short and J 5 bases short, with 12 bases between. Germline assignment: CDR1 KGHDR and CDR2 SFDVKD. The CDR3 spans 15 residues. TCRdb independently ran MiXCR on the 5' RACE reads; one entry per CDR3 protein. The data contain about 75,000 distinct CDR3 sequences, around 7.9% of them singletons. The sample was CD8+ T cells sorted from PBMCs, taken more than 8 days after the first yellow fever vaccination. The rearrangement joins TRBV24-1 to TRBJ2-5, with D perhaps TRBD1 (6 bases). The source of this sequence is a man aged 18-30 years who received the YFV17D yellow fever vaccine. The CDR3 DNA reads TGTGCCACCAGTGATTTGATCAGGGGCGCGGAGACCCAGTACTTC. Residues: CATSDLIRGAETQYF.